The 6 T cell receptor beta chains reported below all come from one sample, sequenced in a study of T cell repertoires in aging, cancer and after chemotherapy. Rearranged V-D-J TRB sequences were amplified with a mixed TRB-A/B primer pool. TCRdb re-called the multiplex PCR reads with MiXCR, one entry per CDR3 protein. The sample includes more than 8,000 distinct CDR3 sequences, roughly a third of them seen just once. TCR beta rearrangements were amplified from peripheral blood genomic DNA. The sample was blood. These receptors all stem from a human donor in good health.

By proportion, this clonotype is medium-sized (0.01 to 0.1%). This rearrangement joins TRBV6-1 to TRBJ2-3; 9 bases are shared with TRBD1. Trimming removed 4 bases from V and 6 bases from J; junction bases left unmatched: 5. The CDR3 sequence is 14 residues long. Germline assignment: CDR1 MNHNS and CDR2 SASEGT. DNA of the CDR3: TGTGCCAGCAGTGTAACAGGGGGCTCGGATACGCAGTATTTT. Protein sequence: CASSVTGGSDTQYF.

In DNA, the CDR3 is TGTGCCAGCAGCCCCTCTCCTAGCCATACGCAGTATTTT. It encodes CASSPSPSHTQYF. The chain couples TRBV7-3 to TRBJ2-3; D possibly corresponds to TRBD2 (5 bases). The CDR3 runs to 13 residues. V lost 5 bases and J lost 7, with 13 bases in between. Germline V gene lookup returns CDR1 SGHTA and CDR2 FQGTGA.

This clonotype turned up a few times. This CDR3 reads CASTERAGLRGTDTQYF. As DNA, the CDR3 is TGTGCCAGCACCGAAAGGGCCGGGCTCCGGGGCACAGATACGCAGTATTTT. The gene calls are TRBV6-5 and TRBJ2-3, with unresolved D. Trimming left V 7 bases short and J 1 base short, with 21 bases between. From germline, CDR1 is MNHEY and CDR2 SVGAGI. The CDR3 runs to 17 residues.

The sample holds one count of this clonotype. The rearrangement uses TRBV7-2 and TRBJ1-3; TRBD1 agrees at 9 bases. Losses at the gene ends were 4 bases for V and 2 bases for J; bases not matched to a gene: 6. Germline CDR1 reads SGHTA; CDR2 reads FQGNSA. CDR3 length: 16 residues. The CDR3 reads CASSSTGDRAGNTIYF. The CDR3 nucleotides read TGTGCCAGCAGCTCGACGGGGGACAGGGCTGGAAACACCATATATTTT.

The gene calls are TRBV7-9 and TRBJ1-2; D is undetermined. CDR3 size: 11 residues. Germline CDR1 reads SEHNR; CDR2 reads FQNEAQ (reference sequence). Trimming pared 3 bases from V and 6 bases from J, leaving 5 bases between. Written as DNA, the CDR3 is TGTGCCAGCAGCTTCTCGGATGGCTACACCTTC. Amino acids: CASSFSDGYTF.

The chain uses TRBV20-1 and TRBJ1-2; TRBD1 matches at 8 bases. The CDR3 runs to 11 residues. The ends lost 6 bases at V and 8 bases at J; junction bases unmatched: 5. Germline assignment: CDR1 DFQATT and CDR2 SNEGSKA (reference sequence). CDR3 DNA: TGCAGTGCCCGGACAGGGTACGGCTACACCTTC. Translation gives CSARTGYGYTF.